This TCR beta chain came from a study of blood T cells in healthy people across ages. Findings and caveats of the study: Roughly linearly, TCR beta diversity per million T cells fell as age increased.

Points on this clonotype: Its matching antigen is unknown. A much larger clone lies a single base off, so this may be a read error.

Germline values: CDR1 LGHNA, CDR2 YNFKEQ. The CDR3 extends over 14 amino acids. The V end lost 5 bases, the J end lost 4 bases, and 11 bases lay between the germline ends. Combining a sample-barcoded 5' primer with a J-beta primer mix, a second PCR ran for roughly 6 to 12 cycles. TCRdb passed the 5' RACE reads through MiXCR, listing each CDR3 protein once. The sample carries over 700,000 distinct CDR3 sequences, 40% to 65% recorded once. The chain has TRBV4-2 and TRBJ2-2; D not certain. Sequencing was carried out using blood. The source of this sequence is a man older than 75 in good health. The CDR3 sequence: CASSDDHGTGELFF. The CDR3, as DNA: TGTGCCAGCAGCGATGACCATGGCACCGGGGAGCTGTTTTTT.